The present entry profiles one T cell receptor (beta chain) with its context. Its antigen is currently unknown. The data belong to a study of OX40 agonist ivuxolimab in advanced cancers. About the study: Partial responses were observed in three patients, of whom one had hepatocellular carcinoma and two had cutaneous melanoma. Overall study results and limits: Among the least clonally expanded were partial responders at 0.1-3.0 mg/kg. CD8+ T cells (on average) carried more expanded clones than CD4+ T cells.

This CDR3 has 15 amino acids. The germline V and J ends were trimmed by 1 base and 4 bases, with 12 bases remaining between them. CDR1 SGHAT and CDR2 FQDESV come from the germline V gene (reference sequence). Sequencing was performed with immunoSEQ multiplex PCR; in TCRdb, only in-frame clones are kept and a portion is missing. The repertoire consists of 85,000 to 130,000 clones, with 90% occurring once and the leading ten covering about 0.31%. The sequences come from CD4+ or CD8+ T cells sorted from blood, collected in a trial of the OX40 agonist ivuxolimab. This sequence joins TRBV11-1 and TRBJ2-3; D not certain. This TCR derives from an adult with an advanced solid tumor such as melanoma, head and neck, liver or kidney cancer. The CDR3: CASSLDSRAADTQYF. CDR3 coding DNA: TGTGCCAGCAGCTTAGACAGTCGGGCGGCAGATACGCAGTATTTT.